This TCR beta chain was recovered during a study of shared clonotypes between healthy human individuals. Across the whole study: CD8 memory received one plate per donor, CD8 naive two, CD4 memory three and CD4 naive three.

A note on this clone: What it binds is unknown.

In germline, CDR1 is SGHTA, CDR2 FQGNSA. J gave up 7 bases and V 7 bases, and 6 bases lay outside the gene matches. The CDR3 sequence is 14 residues long. Sequencing used immunoSEQ multiplex PCR; TCRdb keeps in-frame clones, though not all of them. The sample yields about 1.1 million clones, roughly 80% seen once. Findings and caveats of the study: Unshared clonotypes carried lower generation probabilities than those common to all four donors. Clonotype sharing among donors, it was expected, would be affected by sequencing depth.

The TCR sequence derives from a man between 18 and 29 years old in good health. Some clones in this sample may be carry-over from other donors' samples. Sequenced sample: memory CD4+ T cells from PBMCs. The subset denotes: CD45RA-negative fraction. The J gene is TRBJ2-2, the V gene TRBV7-2; 10 nucleotides line up with TRBD1. CDR3 nucleotide sequence: TGTGCCAGCACTTCGGACAGGGGGATCGGGGAGCTGTTTTTT. Its translation: CASTSDRGIGELFF.